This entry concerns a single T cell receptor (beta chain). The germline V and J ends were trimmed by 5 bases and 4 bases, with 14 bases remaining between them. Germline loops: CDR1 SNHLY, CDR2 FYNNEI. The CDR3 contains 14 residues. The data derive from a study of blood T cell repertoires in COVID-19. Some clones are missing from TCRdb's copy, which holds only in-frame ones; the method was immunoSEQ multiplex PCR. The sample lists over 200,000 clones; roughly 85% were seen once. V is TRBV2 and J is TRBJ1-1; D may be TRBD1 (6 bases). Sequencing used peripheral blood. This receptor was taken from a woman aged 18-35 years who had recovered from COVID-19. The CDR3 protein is CASSYREGVTEAFF. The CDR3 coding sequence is TGTGCCAGCAGTTACAGGGAGGGAGTCACTGAAGCTTTCTTT.